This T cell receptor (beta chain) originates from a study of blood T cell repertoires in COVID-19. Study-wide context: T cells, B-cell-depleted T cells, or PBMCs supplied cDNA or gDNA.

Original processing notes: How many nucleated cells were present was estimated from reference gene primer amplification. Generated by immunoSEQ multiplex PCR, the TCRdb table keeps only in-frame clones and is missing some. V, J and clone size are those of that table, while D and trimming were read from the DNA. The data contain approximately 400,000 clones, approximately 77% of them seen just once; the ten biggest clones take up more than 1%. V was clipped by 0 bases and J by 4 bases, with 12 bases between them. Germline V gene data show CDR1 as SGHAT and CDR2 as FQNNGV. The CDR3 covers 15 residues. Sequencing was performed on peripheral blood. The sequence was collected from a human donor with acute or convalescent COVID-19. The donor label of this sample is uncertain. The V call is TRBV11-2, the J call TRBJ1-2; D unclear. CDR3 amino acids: CASSLDRQSPYGYTF. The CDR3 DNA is TGTGCCAGCAGCTTAGATCGCCAGTCGCCCTATGGCTACACCTTC.